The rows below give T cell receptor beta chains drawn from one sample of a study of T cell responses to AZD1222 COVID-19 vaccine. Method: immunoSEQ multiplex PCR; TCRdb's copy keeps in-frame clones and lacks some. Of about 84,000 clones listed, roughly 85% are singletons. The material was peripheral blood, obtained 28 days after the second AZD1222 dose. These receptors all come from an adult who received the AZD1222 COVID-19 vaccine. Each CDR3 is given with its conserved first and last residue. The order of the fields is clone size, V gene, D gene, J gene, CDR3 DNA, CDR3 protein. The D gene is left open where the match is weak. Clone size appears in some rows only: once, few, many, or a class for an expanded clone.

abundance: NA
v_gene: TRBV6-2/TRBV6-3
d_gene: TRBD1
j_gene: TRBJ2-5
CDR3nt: TGTGCCAGCAGTTACCGACTATCAGGCGGTGACAGGGTTCAAGAGACCCAGTACTTC
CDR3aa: CASSYRLSGGDRVQETQYF

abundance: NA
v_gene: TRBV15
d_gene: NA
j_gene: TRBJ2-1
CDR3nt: TGTGCCACCAGCAGAGAGGGGACCACCACCAATGAGCAGTTCTTC
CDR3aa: CATSREGTTTNEQFF

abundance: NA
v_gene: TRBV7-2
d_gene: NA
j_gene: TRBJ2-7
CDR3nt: TGTGCCAGCAGCTTGTCGGGGGCCCCCCCCGGGGAGCAGTACTTC
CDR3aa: CASSLSGAPPGEQYF

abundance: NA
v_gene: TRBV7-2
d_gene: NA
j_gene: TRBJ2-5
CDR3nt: TGTGCCAGCAGCTTAGTGGGGGGCAGGGCACAAGAGACCCAGTACTTC
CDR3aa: CASSLVGGRAQETQYF

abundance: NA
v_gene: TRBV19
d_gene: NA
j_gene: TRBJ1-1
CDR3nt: TGTGCCAGTAGTATGCCGCGCAGGGTCCCTGAAGCTTTCTTT
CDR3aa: CASSMPRRVPEAFF

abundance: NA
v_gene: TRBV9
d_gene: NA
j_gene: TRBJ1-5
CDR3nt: TGTGCCAGCAGTAGTAATAGCAATCAGCCCCAGCATTTT
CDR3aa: CASSSNSNQPQHF

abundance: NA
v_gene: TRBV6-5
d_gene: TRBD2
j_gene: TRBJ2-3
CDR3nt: TGTGCCACCTCGACTAGCGGACGCACAGATACGCAGTATTTT
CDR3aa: CATSTSGRTDTQYF

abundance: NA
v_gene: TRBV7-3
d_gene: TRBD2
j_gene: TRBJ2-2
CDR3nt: TGTGCCAGCAGCTTAAGTTCCGGGGGGGCTAACACCGGGGAGCTGTTTTTT
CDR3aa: CASSLSSGGANTGELFF

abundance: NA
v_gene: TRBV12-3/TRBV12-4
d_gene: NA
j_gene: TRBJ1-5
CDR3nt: TGTGCCAGCAGAGGAGAGGGTGGTCAGCCCCAGCATTTT
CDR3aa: CASRGEGGQPQHF

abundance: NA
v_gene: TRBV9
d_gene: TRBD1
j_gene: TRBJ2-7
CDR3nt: TGTGCCAGCAGCGTAGGTGGGACAGGGTATCGCGCCTACGAGCAGTACTTC
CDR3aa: CASSVGGTGYRAYEQYF

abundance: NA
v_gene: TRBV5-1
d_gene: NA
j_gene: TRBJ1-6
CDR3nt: TGCGCCAGCAGTGGGCAGGGACATAATTCACCCCTCCACTTT
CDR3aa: CASSGQGHNSPLHF

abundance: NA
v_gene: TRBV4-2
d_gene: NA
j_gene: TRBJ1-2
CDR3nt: TGTGCCAGCAGCCAAGGCGGATCGGGCGCCGACTATGGCTACACCTTC
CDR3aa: CASSQGGSGADYGYTF

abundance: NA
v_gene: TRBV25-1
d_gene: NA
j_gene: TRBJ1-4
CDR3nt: TGTGCCAGCAGTGAACCCCCAGGGAGGGATACTAATGAAAAACTGTTTTTT
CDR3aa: CASSEPPGRDTNEKLFF

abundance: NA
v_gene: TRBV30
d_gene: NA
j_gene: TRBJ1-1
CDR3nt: TGTGCCTGGAGTGAATTTGTGGTGAACACTGAAGCTTTCTTT
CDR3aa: CAWSEFVVNTEAFF

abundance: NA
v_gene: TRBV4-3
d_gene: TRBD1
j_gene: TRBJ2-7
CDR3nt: TGCGCCAGCAGCCAAAACAGGGGGCAAGCCTACGAGCAGTACTTC
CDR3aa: CASSQNRGQAYEQYF

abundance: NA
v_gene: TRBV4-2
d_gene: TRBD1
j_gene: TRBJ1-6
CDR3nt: TGTGCCAGCAGCCAAGATCGGGACAGTTATAATTCACCCCTCCACTTT
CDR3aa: CASSQDRDSYNSPLHF

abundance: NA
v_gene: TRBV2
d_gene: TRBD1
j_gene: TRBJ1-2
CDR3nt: TGTGCCAGCAGCTCTCGGACAGGGAACTATGGCTACACCTTC
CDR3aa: CASSSRTGNYGYTF

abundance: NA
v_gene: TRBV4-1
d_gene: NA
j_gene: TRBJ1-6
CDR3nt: TGCGCCAGCAGCCAGCAGGGGTCCTATAATTCACCCCTCCACTTT
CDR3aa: CASSQQGSYNSPLHF

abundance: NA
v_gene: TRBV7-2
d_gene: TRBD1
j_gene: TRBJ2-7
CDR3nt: TGTGCCAGCAGCTCACAGGGGGATTCCTACGAGCAGTACTTC
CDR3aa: CASSSQGDSYEQYF

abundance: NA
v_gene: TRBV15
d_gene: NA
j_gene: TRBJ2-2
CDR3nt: TGTGCCACCAGCAGAGTACTAGGGACTGGCGGGGAGCTGTTTTTT
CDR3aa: CATSRVLGTGGELFF

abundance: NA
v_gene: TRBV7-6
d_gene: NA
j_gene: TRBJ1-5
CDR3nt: TGTGCCAGCGCGAAGGACCCCAATCAGCCCCAGCATTTT
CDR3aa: CASAKDPNQPQHF

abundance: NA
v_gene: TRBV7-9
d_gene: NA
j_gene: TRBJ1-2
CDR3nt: TGTGCCAGCAGCTTAGTCACCACAGTATTCAACTATGGCTACACCTTC
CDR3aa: CASSLVTTVFNYGYTF

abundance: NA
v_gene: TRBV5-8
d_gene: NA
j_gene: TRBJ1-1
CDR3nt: TGTGCCAGCAGCTTGGAAGGCTTTAGTCTAAGAACTGAAGCTTTCTTT
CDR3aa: CASSLEGFSLRTEAFF

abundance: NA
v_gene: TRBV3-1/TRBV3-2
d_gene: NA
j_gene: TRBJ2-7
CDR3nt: TGTGCCAGCAGCCAACAATACGAGCAGTACTTC
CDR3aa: CASSQQYEQYF

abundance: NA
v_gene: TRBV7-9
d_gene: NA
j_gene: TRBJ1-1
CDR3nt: TGTGCCAGCAGCCTTACTCAGGGTAGCGCTGAAGCTTTCTTT
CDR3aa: CASSLTQGSAEAFF

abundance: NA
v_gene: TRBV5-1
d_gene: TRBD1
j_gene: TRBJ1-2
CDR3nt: TGCGCCAGCAGCTTGGGACAGGGTATTCGAGCTGGCTACACCTTC
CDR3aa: CASSLGQGIRAGYTF

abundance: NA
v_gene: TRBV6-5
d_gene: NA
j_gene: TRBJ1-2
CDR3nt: TGTGCCAGCAGGACCGGGTGGGACTATGGCTACACCTTC
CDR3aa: CASRTGWDYGYTF

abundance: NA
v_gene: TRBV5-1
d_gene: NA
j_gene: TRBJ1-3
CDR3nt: TGCGCCAGCAGCTTGGGGGACATTTACTCTGGAAACACCATATATTTT
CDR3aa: CASSLGDIYSGNTIYF

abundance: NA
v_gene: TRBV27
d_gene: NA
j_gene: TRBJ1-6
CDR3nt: TGTGCCAGCAGGGCGTCCGAGGAGCGCGGCAATTCACCCCTCCACTTT
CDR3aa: CASRASEERGNSPLHF

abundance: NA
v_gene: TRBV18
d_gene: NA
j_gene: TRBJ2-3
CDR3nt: TGTGCCAGCTCACCCTGGAGGGAAGAAGCAGATACGCAGTATTTT
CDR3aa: CASSPWREEADTQYF

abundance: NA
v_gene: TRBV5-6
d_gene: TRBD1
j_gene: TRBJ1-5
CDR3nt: TGTGCCAGCAGTTTCCAGGGGGCAGGACAGCCCCAGCATTTT
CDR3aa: CASSFQGAGQPQHF

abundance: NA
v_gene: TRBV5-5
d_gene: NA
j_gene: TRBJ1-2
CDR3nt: TGTGCCAGCAGCGGTTATGGACACCTAATCGGGTATGGCTACACCTTC
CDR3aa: CASSGYGHLIGYGYTF

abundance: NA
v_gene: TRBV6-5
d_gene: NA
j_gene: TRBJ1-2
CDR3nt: TGTGCCAGCAGTTACTCACGGGGGAGTGGCTACACCTTC
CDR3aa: CASSYSRGSGYTF

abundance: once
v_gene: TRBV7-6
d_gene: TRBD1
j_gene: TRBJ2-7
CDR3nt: TGTGCCAGCAGTCTAGCCCCGGACAGGGAGCAGTACTTC
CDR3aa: CASSLAPDREQYF

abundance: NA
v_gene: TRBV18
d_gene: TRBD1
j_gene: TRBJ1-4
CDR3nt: TGTGCCAGCTCACCCTCCGCGCAGGGGGGTGAAAAACTGTTTTTT
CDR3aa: CASSPSAQGGEKLFF

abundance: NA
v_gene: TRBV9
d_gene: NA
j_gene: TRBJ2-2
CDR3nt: TGTGCCAGCAGCGTAGCCGGGAATAGCGGGGAGCTGTTTTTT
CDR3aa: CASSVAGNSGELFF

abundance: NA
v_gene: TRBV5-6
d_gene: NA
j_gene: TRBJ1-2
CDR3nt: TGTGCCAGCAGCTTGGAACAGGGATCCGGGGACTATGGCTACACCTTC
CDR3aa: CASSLEQGSGDYGYTF

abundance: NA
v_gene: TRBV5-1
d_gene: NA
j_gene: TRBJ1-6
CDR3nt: TGCGCCAGCACTGAGGGGCGGAATTCACCCCTCCACTTT
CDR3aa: CASTEGRNSPLHF

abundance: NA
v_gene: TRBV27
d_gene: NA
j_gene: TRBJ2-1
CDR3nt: TGTGCCAGCAGCCGTTTGGGGTCGAATGAGCAGTTCTTC
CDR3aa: CASSRLGSNEQFF

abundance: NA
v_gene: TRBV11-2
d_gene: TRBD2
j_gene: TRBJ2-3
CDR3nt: TGTGCCAGCAGCATGATCATAGCGGGGGGGCGAGATACGCAGTATTTT
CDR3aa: CASSMIIAGGRDTQYF

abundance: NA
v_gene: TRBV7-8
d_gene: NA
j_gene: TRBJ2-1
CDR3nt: TGTGCCAGCAGCTTAGAGGGGACGGAGACCTTTGTCAATGAGCAGTTCTTC
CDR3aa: CASSLEGTETFVNEQFF

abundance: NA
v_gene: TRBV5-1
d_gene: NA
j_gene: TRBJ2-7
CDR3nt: TGCGCCAGCAGCTTGGCAGGGTATAGATCCTACGAGCAGTACTTC
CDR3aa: CASSLAGYRSYEQYF

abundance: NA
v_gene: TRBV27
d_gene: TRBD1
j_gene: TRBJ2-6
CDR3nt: TGTGCCAGCAGTTTAAGCGGACAGGGGTCCTTCAGCGTCCTGACTTTC
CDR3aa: CASSLSGQGSFSVLTF

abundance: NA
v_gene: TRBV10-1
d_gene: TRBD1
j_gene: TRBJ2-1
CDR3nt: TGCGCCAGCATACCGGACAGGGGCCCCTACAATGAGCAGTTCTTC
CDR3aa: CASIPDRGPYNEQFF

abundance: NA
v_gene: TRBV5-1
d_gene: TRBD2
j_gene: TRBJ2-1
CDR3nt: TGCGCCAGCAGCCCTGCGGCAGCGGGAGGCCACAATGAGCAGTTCTTC
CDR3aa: CASSPAAAGGHNEQFF

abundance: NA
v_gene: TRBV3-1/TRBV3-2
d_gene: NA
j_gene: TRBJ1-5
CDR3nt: TGTGCCAGCAGCCAACCTAAGGGGATTCGGCTCGGGCAGCCCCAGCATTTT
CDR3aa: CASSQPKGIRLGQPQHF